The rows below give T cell receptor beta chains drawn from one sample of a study of regulatory T cells in long-lasting Graves disease. Each CDR3 protein is one row after TCRdb ran MiXCR on the multiplex PCR reads. The table records about 330,000 distinct CDR3 sequences, 15% to 20% of them present only once. The same sample was also studied in work on T cells in Graves' hyperthyroidism and ophthalmopathy.

This material consisted of peripheral blood mononuclear cells (PBMCs), taken at new diagnosis, from a patient treated with antithyroid drugs. These receptors came from a young woman with Graves disease. Both conserved end residues are part of each CDR3. The D gene is left open where the match is weak. The size of a clone is reported for some rows only, either as once, few or many, or as a class for expanded clones.

v_call	clone_size	d_call	j_call	cdr3_nt	cdr3_aa
TRBV2	many	-	TRBJ2-1	TGTGCCAGTCTCCGGTACTCCTACAATGAGCAGTTCTTC	CASLRYSYNEQFF
TRBV12-3/TRBV12-4	many	TRBD2	TRBJ2-1	TGTGCCAGCAGTCCGGGGACTACCAATGAGCAGTTCTTC	CASSPGTTNEQFF
TRBV4-1	many	-	TRBJ1-2	TGCGCCAGCAGCCAAGACCACCCAGGGCGGGTAAACGATGGCTACACCTTC	CASSQDHPGRVNDGYTF
TRBV5-1	many	-	TRBJ2-5	TGCGCCAGCAGCCACCGGACCGAAGAGACCCAGTACTTC	CASSHRTEETQYF
TRBV20-1	many	TRBD1	TRBJ2-7	TGCAGTGTGTCGGGACAGGGTTTCCACGAGCAGTACTTC	CSVSGQGFHEQYF
TRBV2	many	TRBD2	TRBJ2-1	TGTGCCAGCAGTGCCCCCGGACTAGCGGGGGGCTATGAGCAGTTCTTC	CASSAPGLAGGYEQFF
TRBV11-2	few	-	TRBJ1-2	TGTGCCGGCAGCTCCCTTGGAGGTTGGGGTCGGAATGGCTACACCTTC	CAGSSLGGWGRNGYTF
TRBV15	many	TRBD1	TRBJ1-5	TGTGCCACCAGCAGACGGACAGGGTCACAGCCCCAGCATTTT	CATSRRTGSQPQHF
TRBV19	few	-	TRBJ1-5	TGTGCCAGTCGATACAGGGACAATCAGCCCCAGCATTTT	CASRYRDNQPQHF
TRBV20-1	many	-	TRBJ1-1	TGCAGTGCTAGCCCCACAGGAGTTATGAACACTGAAGCTTTCTTT	CSASPTGVMNTEAFF
TRBV29-1	-	TRBD2	TRBJ2-1	TGCAGCTCCGAGACTAGCGGGAACCTCCATGAGCAGTTCTTC	CSSETSGNLHEQFF
TRBV13	many	TRBD2	TRBJ2-4	TGTGCCAGCAGCGAACTTAGAGATAGAGGCGGGGGACTCAACATTCAGTACTTC	CASSELRDRGGGLNIQYF
TRBV7-8	-	-	TRBJ1-6	TGTGCCAGCAGCTTAAAAATCGGACCTGGGGGTTCACCCCTCCACTTT	CASSLKIGPGGSPLHF
TRBV6-1	many	TRBD2	TRBJ2-5	TGTGCCAGCATTGAAACTAGCGGGATCCGGGCGTCCCAGTACTTC	CASIETSGIRASQYF
TRBV7-9	-	-	TRBJ2-1	TGTGCCAGCAGCCCACCAGGTATCTCCTACAATGAGCAGTTCTTC	CASSPPGISYNEQFF
TRBV5-1	many	TRBD1	TRBJ2-3	TGCGCCAGCAGCTTTGGACAGGGCACAGATACGCAGTATTTT	CASSFGQGTDTQYF
TRBV12-3/TRBV12-4	many	TRBD1	TRBJ2-1	TGTGCCAGCAGTTCGATAAGGACAGGGGGCTCCTACAATGAGCAGTTCTTC	CASSSIRTGGSYNEQFF
TRBV18	many	TRBD1	TRBJ2-2	TGTGCCAGCCCCGGGACAGGGCGCACCGGGGAGCTGTTTTTT	CASPGTGRTGELFF
TRBV6-2/TRBV6-3	many	TRBD1	TRBJ2-5	TGTGCCAGCAGTTCCTTCGGACAGGGTGACAGTCGGACCCAGTACTTC	CASSSFGQGDSRTQYF
TRBV7-9	-	-	TRBJ2-1	TGTGCCAGCAGCTTTCGGGGGGCGCGAAACAATGAGCAGTTCTTC	CASSFRGARNNEQFF
TRBV19	once	-	TRBJ2-1	TGTGCCAGTAGTATTTTCATCCGAGCAAATGAGCAGTTCTTC	CASSIFIRANEQFF
TRBV5-1	many	-	TRBJ2-7	TGCGCCAGCAGCTTGCAATCCCCCTGGGCCTACGAGCAGTACTTC	CASSLQSPWAYEQYF
TRBV28	-	-	TRBJ1-2	TGTGCCAGCAGTTTATTGGGGGACATGGGGGGCTACACCTTC	CASSLLGDMGGYTF
TRBV12-3/TRBV12-4	few	-	TRBJ2-7	TGTGCCAGCAGTTTAAGGCAGGGAGTCAACGAGCAGTACTTC	CASSLRQGVNEQYF
TRBV7-9	many	TRBD2	TRBJ2-3	TGTGCCAGCAGCTTAGGGGGATGGACTAGCGGGAGTCCGACAAGCACAGATACGCAGTATTTT	CASSLGGWTSGSPTSTDTQYF
TRBV30	-	-	TRBJ1-3	TGTGCCTGGACTGGATTTGTTGGAAACACCATATATTTT	CAWTGFVGNTIYF
TRBV2	many	-	TRBJ1-2	TGTGCCAGCAGCGGGGCGGCCAACTATGGCTACACCTTC	CASSGAANYGYTF
TRBV6-1	-	-	TRBJ2-5	TGTGCCAGCAATGACAGGGAGGGCGAGGCCCAGTACTTC	CASNDREGEAQYF
TRBV7-9	-	TRBD2	TRBJ2-3	TGTGCCAGCAGCTCCCGGATAGCGGGGGCTGCCACAGATACGCAGTATTTT	CASSSRIAGAATDTQYF
TRBV27	-	TRBD1	TRBJ1-5	TGTGCCAGCAGTCAGACAGGGTACAATCAGCCCCAGCATTTT	CASSQTGYNQPQHF
TRBV10-3	many	-	TRBJ2-5	TGTGCCATCAGTGAAGGCAGTGAGGTGACCCAGTACTTC	CAISEGSEVTQYF
TRBV4-2	many	-	TRBJ1-1	TGTGCCAGCAGCCAAGAAGGAACACTCCCCGGGGTGAGTGCGGAAGCTTTCTTT	CASSQEGTLPGVSAEAFF
TRBV14	few	TRBD2	TRBJ2-7	TGTGCCAGCAGCCAAAGCCCAGGACTAGCGGACTACGAGCAGTACTTC	CASSQSPGLADYEQYF
TRBV2	many	TRBD2	TRBJ2-1	TGTGCCACTTTTACTAGCGGGAGTTTGAATGAGCAGTTCTTC	CATFTSGSLNEQFF
TRBV18	few	TRBD1	TRBJ2-2	TGTGCCAGCTCACAGGGGGCTGCAGACACCGGGGAGCTGTTTTTT	CASSQGAADTGELFF
TRBV6-2/TRBV6-3	few	-	TRBJ1-5	TGTGCCAGCAGTTACTGGACAGACAGCAATCAGCCCCAGCATTTT	CASSYWTDSNQPQHF
TRBV2	many	-	TRBJ2-1	TGTGCCAGCAGCAACTCGAGAGAGCAGTTCTTC	CASSNSREQFF
TRBV5-1	-	-	TRBJ1-1	TGCGCCAGCAGTTCCCTTTCGACCCCGGGGACTGAAGCTTTCTTT	CASSSLSTPGTEAFF